These T cell receptor beta chains were read from a single sample in a study of cytomegalovirus exposure and HLA in healthy donors. Assay used: immunoSEQ multiplex PCR; TCRdb lists only in-frame clones, some missing. The sample contains around 150,000 clones, roughly 84% of which appear only once. Sequencing used PBMCs. The receptors were gathered from a man aged 30 to 39 in good health and CMV-seropositive. Each CDR3 is given with its conserved first and last residue. The order of the fields is clone size, D gene, CDR3 length, J gene, V gene, CDR3 DNA, CDR3 protein. A D gene is named only where the DNA matches it firmly. The size of a clone is reported for some rows only, either as once, few or many, or as a class for expanded clones.

clone_size: once
d_call: .
cdr3_length: 14
j_call: TRBJ1-2
v_call: TRBV27
cdr3_nt: TGTGCCAGCAGTAGTGACCAGGGTAACTATGGCTACACCTTC
cdr3_aa: CASSSDQGNYGYTF

clone_size: .
d_call: TRBD2
cdr3_length: 12
j_call: TRBJ2-1
v_call: TRBV2
cdr3_nt: TGTGCCAGCCGCCGGGGGGGCAATGAGCAGTTCTTC
cdr3_aa: CASRRGGNEQFF

clone_size: .
d_call: .
cdr3_length: 14
j_call: TRBJ2-1
v_call: TRBV28
cdr3_nt: TGTGCCAGCAGTTACCCCGGAGTTAGATATGAGCAGTTCTTC
cdr3_aa: CASSYPGVRYEQFF

clone_size: .
d_call: TRBD2
cdr3_length: 15
j_call: TRBJ2-3
v_call: TRBV11-2
cdr3_nt: TGTGCCAGCAGCTTAATCGGGGGGGCCGCAGATACGCAGTATTTT
cdr3_aa: CASSLIGGAADTQYF

clone_size: .
d_call: TRBD1
cdr3_length: 14
j_call: TRBJ1-2
v_call: TRBV6-1
cdr3_nt: TGTGCCAGCAGCAGCAGACAGGGAAACTATGGCTACACCTTC
cdr3_aa: CASSSRQGNYGYTF

clone_size: .
d_call: TRBD1
cdr3_length: 16
j_call: TRBJ1-5
v_call: TRBV2
cdr3_nt: TGTGCCAGCAGTCTATACGGACAGGGTAGCAATCAGCCCCAGCATTTT
cdr3_aa: CASSLYGQGSNQPQHF

clone_size: .
d_call: TRBD1
cdr3_length: 13
j_call: TRBJ1-2
v_call: TRBV30
cdr3_nt: TGTGCCTGGAGTGTACTACAGGGGTATGGCTACACCTTC
cdr3_aa: CAWSVLQGYGYTF

clone_size: few
d_call: TRBD1
cdr3_length: 11
j_call: TRBJ1-5
v_call: TRBV28
cdr3_nt: TGTGCCAGCCGACAGGGCTTGGCCCAGCATTTT
cdr3_aa: CASRQGLAQHF

clone_size: .
d_call: .
cdr3_length: 12
j_call: TRBJ2-7
v_call: TRBV28
cdr3_nt: TGTGCCAGCAGCCGAGCAGGGCTGGAGCAGTACTTC
cdr3_aa: CASSRAGLEQYF

clone_size: .
d_call: .
cdr3_length: 16
j_call: TRBJ1-4
v_call: TRBV19
cdr3_nt: TGTGCCAGTAGTATTCGAGGGGGGGCAACTAATGAAAAACTGTTTTTT
cdr3_aa: CASSIRGGATNEKLFF

clone_size: once
d_call: .
cdr3_length: 13
j_call: TRBJ1-2
v_call: TRBV19
cdr3_nt: TGTGCCAGTAGTAAGGGGCAGGTCTATGGCTACACCTTC
cdr3_aa: CASSKGQVYGYTF

clone_size: few
d_call: TRBD1
cdr3_length: 15
j_call: TRBJ2-7
v_call: TRBV28
cdr3_nt: TGTGCCAGCAGTTTGGGGGACAGGGTAACCTACGAGCAGTACTTC
cdr3_aa: CASSLGDRVTYEQYF

clone_size: .
d_call: TRBD1
cdr3_length: 17
j_call: TRBJ2-1
v_call: TRBV5-1
cdr3_nt: TGCGCCAGCAGCTGGATGGTGGGCCAGGGGGTGGCCAATGAGCAGTTCTTC
cdr3_aa: CASSWMVGQGVANEQFF

clone_size: .
d_call: TRBD2
cdr3_length: 11
j_call: TRBJ2-1
v_call: TRBV11-2
cdr3_nt: TGTGCCAGCAGCTCGGGACTAGTTGATCTCTTC
cdr3_aa: CASSSGLVDLF

clone_size: once
d_call: TRBD2
cdr3_length: 17
j_call: TRBJ2-7
v_call: TRBV5-4
cdr3_nt: TGTGCCAGCAGCTCAGCACGCCATAGCGGGGGCTCCTACGAGCAGTACTTC
cdr3_aa: CASSSARHSGGSYEQYF

clone_size: .
d_call: TRBD2
cdr3_length: 14
j_call: TRBJ2-3
v_call: TRBV7-2
cdr3_nt: TGTGCCAGCAGCCCTGACGCTAGCGGGCATACGCAGTATTTT
cdr3_aa: CASSPDASGHTQYF

clone_size: .
d_call: TRBD1
cdr3_length: 14
j_call: TRBJ1-5
v_call: TRBV5-6
cdr3_nt: TGTGCCAGCAGCTCACGGGAGGACAGGGACCGCCAGCATTTT
cdr3_aa: CASSSREDRDRQHF

clone_size: .
d_call: TRBD2
cdr3_length: 17
j_call: TRBJ2-7
v_call: TRBV7-2
cdr3_nt: TGTGCCAGCAGCTTAGCGCTAGCGGGGGGACGGTCCTACGAGCAGTACTTC
cdr3_aa: CASSLALAGGRSYEQYF

clone_size: few
d_call: TRBD2
cdr3_length: 15
j_call: TRBJ2-1
v_call: TRBV7-7
cdr3_nt: TGTGCTAGCAGCCGCGGACTAGCGGGGGACAATGAGCAGTTCTTC
cdr3_aa: CASSRGLAGDNEQFF

clone_size: few
d_call: TRBD1
cdr3_length: 15
j_call: TRBJ1-2
v_call: TRBV9
cdr3_nt: TGTGCCAGCAGCGTGGGGACAGGGAGGAACTATGGCTACACCTTC
cdr3_aa: CASSVGTGRNYGYTF

clone_size: .
d_call: .
cdr3_length: 14
j_call: TRBJ1-4
v_call: TRBV15
cdr3_nt: TGTGCCACCAGCGGGGGTGCAGGGGTCGAAAAACTGTTTTTT
cdr3_aa: CATSGGAGVEKLFF

clone_size: once
d_call: .
cdr3_length: 13
j_call: TRBJ1-6
v_call: TRBV2
cdr3_nt: TGTGCCAGCAAGAGCTCCTATAATTCACCCCTCCACTTT
cdr3_aa: CASKSSYNSPLHF

clone_size: .
d_call: .
cdr3_length: 15
j_call: TRBJ1-5
v_call: TRBV27
cdr3_nt: TGTGCCAGCAGTTTATCTCGGGTTTCGGGTCAGCCCCAGCATTTT
cdr3_aa: CASSLSRVSGQPQHF

clone_size: .
d_call: TRBD1
cdr3_length: 18
j_call: TRBJ2-7
v_call: TRBV19
cdr3_nt: TGTGCCAGTAGTATTGTCTGGGACAGGGAATTTGGGTCCTACGAGCAGTACTTC
cdr3_aa: CASSIVWDREFGSYEQYF

clone_size: .
d_call: TRBD2
cdr3_length: 16
j_call: TRBJ2-1
v_call: TRBV28
cdr3_nt: TGTGCCAGCAGTTTCTTGGGACTAGCGGACTACAATGAGCAGTTCTTC
cdr3_aa: CASSFLGLADYNEQFF

clone_size: .
d_call: .
cdr3_length: 15
j_call: TRBJ2-7
v_call: TRBV6-1
cdr3_nt: TGTGCCAGCAGTGAATGGTCCGGGGTGGGCTACGAGCAGTACTTC
cdr3_aa: CASSEWSGVGYEQYF

clone_size: .
d_call: .
cdr3_length: 14
j_call: TRBJ2-3
v_call: TRBV7-9
cdr3_nt: TGTGCCAGCAGCTGGTCCACGCTTGAGGATACGCAGTATTTT
cdr3_aa: CASSWSTLEDTQYF

clone_size: .
d_call: TRBD1
cdr3_length: 15
j_call: TRBJ2-1
v_call: TRBV10-1
cdr3_nt: TGCGCCAGCAGCGGGGGACAGGGGGCGCAGGTTGAGCAGTTCTTC
cdr3_aa: CASSGGQGAQVEQFF

clone_size: .
d_call: TRBD1
cdr3_length: 15
j_call: TRBJ1-1
v_call: TRBV6-1
cdr3_nt: TGTGCCAGCAGTGAACGAGGACAGGGTAGGACTGAAGCTTTCTTT
cdr3_aa: CASSERGQGRTEAFF

clone_size: .
d_call: TRBD1
cdr3_length: 16
j_call: TRBJ1-2
v_call: TRBV2
cdr3_nt: TGTGCCAGCAGTGAAGCGCTTCGGGACAGGGGAGGCGGCTACACCTTC
cdr3_aa: CASSEALRDRGGGYTF

clone_size: .
d_call: TRBD2
cdr3_length: 15
j_call: TRBJ2-1
v_call: TRBV25-1
cdr3_nt: TGTGCCAGCGGAGGACTAGCGGGAGAAAGGAATGAGCAGTTCTTC
cdr3_aa: CASGGLAGERNEQFF

clone_size: .
d_call: .
cdr3_length: 13
j_call: TRBJ2-1
v_call: TRBV30
cdr3_nt: TGTGCCTGGAGTCGAGGGCGAGACAATGAGCAGTTCTTC
cdr3_aa: CAWSRGRDNEQFF

clone_size: .
d_call: TRBD1
cdr3_length: 14
j_call: TRBJ2-5
v_call: TRBV7-2
cdr3_nt: TGTGCCAGCAGCAGAAGACAGGGTCGAGAGACCCAGTACTTC
cdr3_aa: CASSRRQGRETQYF

clone_size: .
d_call: .
cdr3_length: 18
j_call: TRBJ2-3
v_call: TRBV4-1
cdr3_nt: TGCGCCAGCAGCCAAGAACGTGGCGGACTTACTAGCACAGATACGCAGTATTTT
cdr3_aa: CASSQERGGLTSTDTQYF

clone_size: .
d_call: .
cdr3_length: 13
j_call: TRBJ2-7
v_call: TRBV5-4
cdr3_nt: TGTGCCAGCAGCCCCGGGGGGCTCGGCGAGCAGTACTTC
cdr3_aa: CASSPGGLGEQYF

clone_size: .
d_call: TRBD1
cdr3_length: 15
j_call: TRBJ2-3
v_call: TRBV5-1
cdr3_nt: TGCGCCAGCAGTTTGGGACAGATGAGCACAGATACGCAGTATTTT
cdr3_aa: CASSLGQMSTDTQYF

clone_size: .
d_call: TRBD1
cdr3_length: 15
j_call: TRBJ1-5
v_call: TRBV27
cdr3_nt: TGTGCCAGCAGGGACAGGGGCGGAGGCAATCAGCCCCAGCATTTT
cdr3_aa: CASRDRGGGNQPQHF

clone_size: few
d_call: .
cdr3_length: 11
j_call: TRBJ1-2
v_call: TRBV9
cdr3_nt: TGTGCCAGCAGCAGCGGATATGGCTACACCTTC
cdr3_aa: CASSSGYGYTF

clone_size: .
d_call: .
cdr3_length: 19
j_call: TRBJ2-1
v_call: TRBV7-8
cdr3_nt: TGTGCCAGCAGCATCGGGCGGGACCCCTTCGCCGACTACTACAATGAGCAGTTCTTC
cdr3_aa: CASSIGRDPFADYYNEQFF

clone_size: once
d_call: .
cdr3_length: 12
j_call: TRBJ1-2
v_call: TRBV28
cdr3_nt: TGTGCCAGCAGCCCCGGGGACTATGGCTACACCTTC
cdr3_aa: CASSPGDYGYTF

clone_size: .
d_call: .
cdr3_length: 13
j_call: TRBJ1-2
v_call: TRBV28
cdr3_nt: TGTGCCAGCAGTTCGGGCGGGTCCTATGGCTACACCTTC
cdr3_aa: CASSSGGSYGYTF

clone_size: .
d_call: TRBD1
cdr3_length: 14
j_call: TRBJ1-4
v_call: TRBV5-1
cdr3_nt: TGCGCCAGCAGCTATACAGGGGGGGATGAAAAACTGTTTTTT
cdr3_aa: CASSYTGGDEKLFF

clone_size: .
d_call: TRBD1
cdr3_length: 11
j_call: TRBJ2-7
v_call: TRBV25-1
cdr3_nt: TGTGCCAGCGTGGGACAGGTCGAGCAGTACTTC
cdr3_aa: CASVGQVEQYF

clone_size: .
d_call: .
cdr3_length: 14
j_call: TRBJ1-2
v_call: TRBV6-5
cdr3_nt: TGTGCCAGCAGTACTGGGGGGAATAACTATGGCTACACCTTC
cdr3_aa: CASSTGGNNYGYTF

clone_size: .
d_call: TRBD1
cdr3_length: 11
j_call: TRBJ1-5
v_call: TRBV28
cdr3_nt: TGTGCCAGCAGTCTTCGGGACAGTGAGCATTTT
cdr3_aa: CASSLRDSEHF

clone_size: .
d_call: .
cdr3_length: 14
j_call: TRBJ1-1
v_call: TRBV7-2
cdr3_nt: TGTGCCAGCAGCCTCCAGGGGAGGAACACTGAAGCTTTCTTT
cdr3_aa: CASSLQGRNTEAFF

clone_size: .
d_call: .
cdr3_length: 13
j_call: TRBJ1-1
v_call: TRBV11-3
cdr3_nt: TGTGCCAGCAGCCAGGACAGGAACACTGAAGCTTTCTTT
cdr3_aa: CASSQDRNTEAFF

clone_size: .
d_call: .
cdr3_length: 14
j_call: TRBJ2-5
v_call: TRBV5-1
cdr3_nt: TGCGCCAGCAGCGGGACGTCAGGGGCGAGGACCCAGTACTTC
cdr3_aa: CASSGTSGARTQYF

clone_size: .
d_call: .
cdr3_length: 15
j_call: TRBJ2-5
v_call: TRBV28
cdr3_nt: TGTGCCAGCAGTTTCTCACAGGGTGAATGGGAGACCCAGTACTTC
cdr3_aa: CASSFSQGEWETQYF

clone_size: .
d_call: TRBD1
cdr3_length: 12
j_call: TRBJ1-1
v_call: TRBV7-9
cdr3_nt: TGTGCCAGCAGCTTAGAGGGGGCCGGAGCTTTCTTT
cdr3_aa: CASSLEGAGAFF

clone_size: .
d_call: .
cdr3_length: 13
j_call: TRBJ1-1
v_call: TRBV14
cdr3_nt: TGTGCCAGCAGCCCTGACAGGAGGACTGAAGCTTTCTTT
cdr3_aa: CASSPDRRTEAFF

clone_size: .
d_call: .
cdr3_length: 15
j_call: TRBJ1-5
v_call: TRBV2
cdr3_nt: TGTGCCAGCAGTGAAGCAGCGGGATTCAATCAGCCCCAGCATTTT
cdr3_aa: CASSEAAGFNQPQHF

clone_size: .
d_call: TRBD2
cdr3_length: 14
j_call: TRBJ2-1
v_call: TRBV9
cdr3_nt: TGTGCCAGCAGCGCTAGCGGGAAACTAGGTGAGCAGTTCTTC
cdr3_aa: CASSASGKLGEQFF

clone_size: once
d_call: TRBD1
cdr3_length: 15
j_call: TRBJ1-4
v_call: TRBV6-5
cdr3_nt: TGTGCCAGCAGTCGCAGGGACAGGGAAAATGAAAAACTGTTTTTT
cdr3_aa: CASSRRDRENEKLFF

clone_size: once
d_call: TRBD2
cdr3_length: 15
j_call: TRBJ2-1
v_call: TRBV6-6
cdr3_nt: TGTGCCAGCAGGCCGGTGGGGCGGGAGTTTGAAGAGCAGTTCTTC
cdr3_aa: CASRPVGREFEEQFF